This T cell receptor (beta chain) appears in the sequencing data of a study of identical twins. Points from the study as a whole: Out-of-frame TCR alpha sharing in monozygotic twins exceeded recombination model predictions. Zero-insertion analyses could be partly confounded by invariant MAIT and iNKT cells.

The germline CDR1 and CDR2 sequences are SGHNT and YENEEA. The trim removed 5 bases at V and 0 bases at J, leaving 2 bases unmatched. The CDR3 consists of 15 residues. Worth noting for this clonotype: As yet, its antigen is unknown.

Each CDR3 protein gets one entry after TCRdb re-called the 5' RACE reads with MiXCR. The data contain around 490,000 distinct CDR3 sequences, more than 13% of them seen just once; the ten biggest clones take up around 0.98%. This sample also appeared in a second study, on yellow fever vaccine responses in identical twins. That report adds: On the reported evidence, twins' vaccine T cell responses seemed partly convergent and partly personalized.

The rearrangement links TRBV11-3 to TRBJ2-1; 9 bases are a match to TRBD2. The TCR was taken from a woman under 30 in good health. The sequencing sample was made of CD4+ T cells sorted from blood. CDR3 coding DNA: TGTGCCAGCAGCCGGACTAGCGCCTCCTACAATGAGCAGTTCTTC. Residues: CASSRTSASYNEQFF.